The 21 T cell receptor beta chains presented below share a single source sample, sequenced in a study of blood T cell repertoires in COVID-19. Clones were sequenced by immunoSEQ multiplex PCR, and TCRdb holds only the in-frame ones, with some missing. This table holds roughly 63,000 clones, around 80% found once. The material sequenced was peripheral blood. These receptors came from a human donor in a cohort sampled during active COVID-19.

This chain joins TRBV5-6 and TRBJ2-4, with 11 bases matching TRBD2. CDR3 length: 18 amino acids. V shed 6 bases, J shed 0 bases, and the junction held 11 bases outside the gene matches. CDR1 is SGHDT, CDR2 YYEEEE, per germline. Written as DNA, the CDR3 is TGTGCCAGCAACACCGGGACTAGCGGCAATCTAGCCAAAAACATTCAGTACTTC. Residues: CASNTGTSGNLAKNIQYF.

Remarks on this clone: One junction end disagrees with the germline gene, perhaps due to a read error. The CDR3 sequence: CASSIGPAKHF. CDR3 nucleotide sequence: TGTGCCAGTAGTATTGGGCCAGCAAAGCACTTC. The V call is TRBV19, the J call TRBJ2-7; D gene ambiguous. There are 11 residues in the CDR3. Germline CDR1 and CDR2: LNHDA and SQIVND (reference sequence).

The V gene is TRBV5-1, the J gene TRBJ1-4; tentatively, D is TRBD1 (5 bases). Germline CDR1 is SGHRS and CDR2 is YFSETQ. Trimming stripped 0 bases from V and 8 bases from J, with 5 bases between. This CDR3 comprises 12 residues. CDR3 residues: CASSLGQEKLFF. DNA of the CDR3: TGCGCCAGCAGCTTGGGACAGGAAAAACTGTTTTTT.

The V gene is TRBV9, the J gene TRBJ1-6; the match to TRBD1 covers 8 bases. Germline lookup yields CDR1 SGDLS and CDR2 YYNGEE. V lost 2 bases to trimming and J lost 6 bases; unmatched junction nucleotides: 7. CDR3 length: 16 amino acids. The CDR3 sequence: CASSVLPGQVNSPLHF. The CDR3, as DNA: TGTGCCAGCAGCGTCCTGCCGGGACAGGTTAATTCACCCCTCCACTTT.

This clone has more than one count but fewer than ten. The J gene is TRBJ1-6, the V gene TRBV3-1 (or the pseudogene TRBV3-2); 7 nucleotides agree with TRBD1. V was clipped by 5 bases and J by 10 bases; unmatched bases: 8. The germline CDR1 and CDR2 sequences are LGHDT and YNNKEL (reference sequence). The CDR3 is 14 amino acids. The CDR3 DNA reads as TGTGCCAGCAGCTCAAGACAGGGAAGATCACCCCTCCACTTT. This sequence encodes CASSSRQGRSPLHF.

This clone has just a few counts. The chain recombines TRBV30 with TRBJ2-7; TRBD2 matches 8 bases. The CDR3 length is 14 residues. V lost 4 bases and J lost 4; bases outside the gene matches: 9. Looked up from germline, CDR1 is GTSNPN and CDR2 is SVGIG (reference sequence). CDR3 region: CAWKKGSGKYEQYF. The CDR3 nucleotides are TGTGCCTGGAAAAAAGGTAGCGGGAAGTACGAGCAGTACTTC.

The CDR3 protein is CASSLWQGNEQFF. In DNA, the CDR3 is TGTGCCAGCAGCTTATGGCAGGGGAATGAGCAGTTCTTC. The chain combines TRBV7-3 with TRBJ2-1; TRBD1 is a possible D gene (6 bases). The CDR3 runs 13 residues. Germline V gene data show CDR1 as SGHTA and CDR2 as FQGTGA. V lost 2 bases and J lost 7, with 9 bases in between. The full variable domain, rest sourced from reference TRBV7-3 and TRBJ2-1, is GAGVSQTPSNKVTEKGKYVELRCDPISGHTALYWYRQSLGQGPEFLIYFQGTGAADDSGLPNDRFFAVRPEGSVSTLKIQRTERGDSAVYLCASSLWQGNEQFFGPGTRLTVL.

The chain links TRBV4-1 to TRBJ2-1; 11 bases fit TRBD2. Germline-derived CDR1 and CDR2 are MGHRA and YSYEKL. There are 16 residues in the CDR3. V gave up 0 bases and J gave up 7 bases; unmatched junction bases: 5. The CDR3 loop reads CASSQEGLAAGNEQFF. The CDR3 region has the DNA TGCGCCAGCAGCCAAGAGGGACTAGCGGCTGGGAATGAGCAGTTCTTC.

The rearrangement joins TRBV23-1 to TRBJ1-6; D is ambiguous. TRBV23-1 belongs to the ORF category, with a function that is uncertain. V was pared by 2 bases and J by 5 bases, with 10 bases between. There are 15 residues in the CDR3. The CDR3 nucleotides are TGCGCCAGCAGTCAAGGTTCAGGCCATAATTCACCCCTCCACTTT. This codes for CASSQGSGHNSPLHF.

The rearrangement links TRBV28 to TRBJ2-1, with 11 bases lining up with TRBD2. The CDR3 is made up of 18 amino acids. Unmatched junction bases numbered 10, after V lost 2 bases and J lost 4 bases. Germline CDR1 and CDR2: MDHEN and SYDVKM. CDR3 DNA: TGTGCCAGCAGTTTAATAGGACTAGCGGGTCCCCCTTACAATGAGCAGTTCTTC. Its protein product is CASSLIGLAGPPYNEQFF.

In this sample, this clone turned up once. The rearrangement uses TRBV4-2 and TRBJ2-3; 10 bases fit TRBD2. The V and J ends lost 1 base and 0 bases, in that order; junction bases with no gene match: 4. Germline V CDR1 and CDR2: LGHNA, YNFKEQ. This CDR3 contains 17 residues. The CDR3 region has the DNA TGTGCCAGCAGCCAAGGAACTAGCGGGACTAGCACAGATACGCAGTATTTT. Its translation: CASSQGTSGTSTDTQYF.

J is TRBJ1-2 and V is TRBV11-2, with 7 nucleotides matching TRBD1. The CDR3 is 14 amino acids. V shed 3 bases, J shed 6 bases, and the junction held 7 bases outside the gene matches. CDR1 and CDR2 (germline): SGHAT, FQNNGV. Written as DNA, the CDR3 is TGTGCCAGCAGCTTGGCAGGGGGATTGGATGGCTACACCTTC. It specifies CASSLAGGLDGYTF.

The rearrangement joins TRBV7-2 to TRBJ2-5; the D gene is possibly TRBD1 (6 bases). The CDR3 covers 15 residues. Between the trimmed V and J ends, which lost 5 bases and 5 bases, there was a span of 18 bases. CDR1 and CDR2 (germline): SGHTA, FQGNSA. The chain's CDR3 is CASSPTGSFVETQYF. The CDR3 bases are TGTGCCAGCAGCCCAACAGGGAGTTTTGTTGAGACCCAGTACTTC.

The rearrangement uses TRBV15 and TRBJ1-4; 7 bases match TRBD1. Looked up from germline, CDR1 is LNHNV and CDR2 is YYDKDF (reference sequence). V was pared by 5 bases and J by 3 bases, with 6 bases of the junction left unmatched. The CDR3 has 15 amino acids. The CDR3 loop is CATSARDRANEKLFF. The CDR3 coding sequence is TGTGCCACCAGCGCCCGGGACAGAGCTAATGAAAAACTGTTTTTT.

V is TRBV11-3 and J is TRBJ2-3; 8 bases agree with TRBD2. J gave up 4 bases and V 4 bases, and 4 bases lay outside the gene matches. Germline lookup yields CDR1 SGHNT and CDR2 YENEEA. The CDR3 runs to 14 residues. This CDR3 reads CASSSRAGADTQYF. The CDR3 DNA follows: TGTGCCAGCAGCTCCCGAGCGGGGGCAGATACGCAGTATTTT.

The V and J genes are TRBV4-1 and TRBJ2-1, with 10 bases aligning to TRBD2. V trimming: 3 bases; J trimming: 5 bases; junction bases outside the gene matches: 10. The CDR3 runs 17 residues. Germline CDR1 and CDR2: MGHRA and YSYEKL. This CDR3 is CASSHPFLAGENNEQFF. The CDR3 DNA is TGCGCCAGCAGCCACCCATTTCTAGCGGGAGAAAACAATGAGCAGTTCTTC.

The rearrangement joins TRBV18 to TRBJ1-6, with TRBD1 matching 8 bases. The germline V gene encodes CDR1 KGHSH and CDR2 LQKENI. J lost 7 bases, V lost 5 bases, and 13 bases had no gene match. The CDR3 has 17 amino acids. For the CDR3, the DNA is TGTGCCAGCTCAAGGGCAGGGGGCGAAGGGAAAAATTCACCCCTCCACTTT. This sequence encodes CASSRAGGEGKNSPLHF.

The sample holds a few counts of this clone. J is TRBJ1-1 and V is TRBV30, with D maybe TRBD1 (5 bases). The germline CDR1 and CDR2 sequences are GTSNPN and SVGIG (reference sequence). CDR3 length: 16 residues. The ends were cut back, 2 bases at V and 3 bases at J, with 19 bases in the middle. The CDR3 protein is CAWSRLAGHRDTEAFF. The CDR3 DNA is TGTGCCTGGAGTAGATTGGCCGGACATAGGGACACTGAAGCTTTCTTT.

This sequence joins TRBV5-4 and TRBJ2-3; TRBD2 agrees at 12 bases. This CDR3 is 16 amino acids long. Germline CDR1 SGHNT, CDR2 YYREEE (reference sequence). The V segment lost 3 bases and the J segment 5 bases; nucleotides outside the gene matches: 7. CDR3 DNA: TGTGCCAGCAGCTCCCCACTAGCGGGAGGACTAGATACGCAGTATTTT. It yields the protein CASSSPLAGGLDTQYF. The whole variable domain, filled in from reference TRBV5-4 and TRBJ2-3, reads ETGVTQSPTHLIKTRGQQVTLRCSSQSGHNTVSWYQQALGQGPQFIFQYYREEENGRGNFPPRFSGLQFPNYSSELNVNALELDDSALYLCASSSPLAGGLDTQYFGPGTRLTVL.

V gene TRBV7-3 combines with J gene TRBJ1-6; TRBD1 might be the D (6 bases). Trimming cost V 5 bases and J 9 bases, with 17 bases left between them. Germline V lookup: CDR1 SGHTA, CDR2 FQGTGA. This CDR3 is 15 amino acids long. In DNA form, the CDR3 reads TGTGCCAGCAGCGCCGGGACATCAAGGGGTTCACCCCTCCACTTT. Encoded protein: CASSAGTSRGSPLHF.

The chain uses TRBV18 and TRBJ2-2, with TRBD2 matching 7 bases. The V gene's germline CDR1 is KGHSH and CDR2 LQKENI. Trimming removed 6 bases from V and 5 bases from J; junction bases left unmatched: 12. This CDR3 spans 16 amino acids. The CDR3 nucleotides read TGTGCCAGCTCCCCCACTGCGGGAGTCGAGACCGGGGAGCTGTTTTTT. This translates into CASSPTAGVETGELFF.